This T cell receptor beta chain originates from a study of OX40 agonist ivuxolimab in advanced cancers. V dropped 1 base and J dropped 1 base, with 10 bases sitting between them. The CDR3 is 15 residues long. Germline V gene data show CDR1 as MNHNS and CDR2 as SASEGT. The data were produced by immunoSEQ multiplex PCR, yet TCRdb's version contains in-frame clones alone and is incomplete. The sample records about 21,000 clones, 70% to 90% being singletons. As to this clone: This sample also contains other DNA sequences that code for the same CDR3.

This sample comprised CD4+ or CD8+ T cells sorted from blood, obtained in a trial of the OX40 agonist ivuxolimab. The V gene is TRBV6-1, the J gene TRBJ2-5; D tentatively reads TRBD1 or TRBD2 (5 bases each). The clonotype originates from an adult with an advanced solid tumor such as melanoma, head and neck, liver or kidney cancer. The CDR3: CASSEGWGIQETQYF. The CDR3 region has the DNA TGTGCCAGCAGTGAAGGCTGGGGGATCCAAGAGACCCAGTACTTC.